The 13 T cell receptor beta chains below all came from one sample that was sequenced in a study of monozygotic twins with inflammatory bowel disease. TCRdb re-analyzed the 5' RACE reads; it lists each CDR3 protein once, without DNA. The sample table sets out roughly 300,000 distinct CDR3 sequences. Sequencing was carried out using blood. These receptors were collected from a human donor with ulcerative colitis or Crohn's disease, or a healthy co-twin of an affected twin (not recorded which).

The rearrangement joins TRBV5-1 to TRBJ2-3. Germline loops: CDR1 SGHRS, CDR2 YFSETQ. This CDR3 has 14 residues. CDR3 region: CASSLFSGADTQYF.

V and J are TRBV13 and TRBJ2-7; TCRdb's D call, TRBD2, is unchecked because there is no DNA. This CDR3 has 18 amino acids. The germline CDR1 and CDR2 sequences are PRHDT and FYEKMQ (reference sequence). CDR3 region: CASSSETSGGFIGSEQYF.

The V and J genes are TRBV4-1 and TRBJ2-7; the D call from TCRdb, TRBD2, cannot be confirmed without DNA. Germline V gene data show CDR1 as MGHRA and CDR2 as YSYEKL. CDR3 length: 16 residues. The CDR3: CASSQRAGETLDEQYF.

This chain uses TRBV5-1 with TRBJ2-3; TCRdb indicates TRBD2, and absent DNA this call remains unverified. This CDR3 contains 16 residues. Germline values: CDR1 SGHRS, CDR2 YFSETQ. Here the CDR3 reads CASSPGLAGSTDTQYF.

The CDR3 sequence: CASSLLGRELDNEQFF. The J gene is TRBJ2-1, the V gene TRBV7-2; TCRdb's D call, TRBD1, is unchecked because there is no DNA. Germline CDR1 is SGHTA and CDR2 is FQGNSA. The CDR3 totals 16 residues.

The chain combines TRBV7-2 with TRBJ1-2. This CDR3 has 11 amino acids. Per germline, CDR1 SGHTA and CDR2 FQGNSA. The CDR3 sequence: CASSPLWGYTF.

The CDR3 sequence: CASSKGQMNTEAFF. The J gene is TRBJ1-1, the V gene TRBV6-6; without DNA, the TCRdb call of TRBD1 cannot be checked. This CDR3 comprises 14 residues. In germline, CDR1 is MNHNY, CDR2 SVGAGI (reference sequence).

The chain carries TRBV7-2 and TRBJ2-2; checking the TCRdb D call of TRBD2 is not possible without DNA. CDR1 is SGHTA, CDR2 FQGNSA, per germline. The CDR3 has 16 residues. The CDR3 here is CASSSRGGRGPGELFF.

The chain has TRBV5-1 and TRBJ2-1; TCRdb names TRBD1, which stays unverified in the absence of DNA. The germline V gene has CDR1 SGHRS and CDR2 YFSETQ. This CDR3 region has 16 residues. CDR3 protein: CASSRAPVAGDNEQFF.

This chain joins TRBV28 and TRBJ2-1; checking the TCRdb D call of TRBD1 is not possible without DNA. Germline lookup yields CDR1 MDHEN and CDR2 SYDVKM. The CDR3 extends over 16 amino acids. The chain's CDR3 is CASRYQGSGGVREQFF.

The chain has TRBV4-2 and TRBJ2-1; without DNA, the TCRdb call of TRBD2 cannot be checked. Germline values: CDR1 LGHNA, CDR2 YNFKEQ. This CDR3 comprises 17 residues. CDR3: CASSQTGTGSSYNEQFF.

The chain combines TRBV7-2 with TRBJ2-5; lacking DNA, the TRBD2 call made by TCRdb goes unchecked. CDR3 size: 17 residues. CDR1 SGHTA and CDR2 FQGNSA come from the germline V gene. The CDR3 protein is CASSLRAGASAIETQYF.

The chain carries TRBV4-1 and TRBJ2-3; TCRdb lists TRBD2, though no DNA is available to test this call. The CDR3 sequence is 22 residues long. Germline V gives CDR1 MGHRA, CDR2 YSYEKL. The CDR3 is CASSQDISRRGGLRYHTDTQYF.